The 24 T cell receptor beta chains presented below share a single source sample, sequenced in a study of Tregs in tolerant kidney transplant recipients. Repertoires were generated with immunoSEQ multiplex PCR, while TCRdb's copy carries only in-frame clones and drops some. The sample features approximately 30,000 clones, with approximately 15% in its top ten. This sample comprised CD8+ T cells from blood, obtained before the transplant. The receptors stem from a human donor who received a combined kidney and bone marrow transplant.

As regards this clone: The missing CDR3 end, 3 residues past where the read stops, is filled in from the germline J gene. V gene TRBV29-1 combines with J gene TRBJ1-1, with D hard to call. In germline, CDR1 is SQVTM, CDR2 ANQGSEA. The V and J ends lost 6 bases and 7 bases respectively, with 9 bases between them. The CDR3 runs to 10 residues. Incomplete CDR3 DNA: TGCAGCGTCGAGGGCAGTGAA. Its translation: CSVEGSE. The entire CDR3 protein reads CSVEGSEAFF. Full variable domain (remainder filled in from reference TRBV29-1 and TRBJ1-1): SAVISQKPSRDICQRGTSLTIQCQVDSQVTMMFWYRQQPGQSLTLIATANQGSEATYESGFVIDKFPISRPNLTFSTLTVSNMSPEDSSIYLCSVEGSEAFFGQGTRLTVV.

The CDR3 protein is CASSQDSSFGSTDTQYF. The covered CDR3 bases are TGCGCCAGCAGCCAAGATAGCAGCTTCGGTAGCACAGATACG. The chain links TRBV4-1 to TRBJ2-3; D uncertain. The CDR3 extends 3 residues past the end of the read, so its final part is completed from the germline J gene. Trimming shortened V by 0 bases and J by 0 bases, and 13 bases separated the two germline ends. In germline, CDR1 is MGHRA, CDR2 YSYEKL. The CDR3 contains 17 residues.

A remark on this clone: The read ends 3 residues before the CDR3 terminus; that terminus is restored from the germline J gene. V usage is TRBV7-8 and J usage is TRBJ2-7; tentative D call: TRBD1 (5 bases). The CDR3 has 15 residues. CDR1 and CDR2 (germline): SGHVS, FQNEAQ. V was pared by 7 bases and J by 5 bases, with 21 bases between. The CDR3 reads CASTPAGQGFHEQYF. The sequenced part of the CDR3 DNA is TGTGCCAGCACCCCCGCCGGGCAGGGTTTCCACGAG.

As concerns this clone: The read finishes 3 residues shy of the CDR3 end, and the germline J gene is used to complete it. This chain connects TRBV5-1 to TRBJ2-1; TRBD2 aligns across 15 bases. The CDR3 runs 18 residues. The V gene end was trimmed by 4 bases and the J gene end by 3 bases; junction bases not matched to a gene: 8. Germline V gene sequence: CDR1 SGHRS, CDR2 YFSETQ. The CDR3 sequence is CASSKGLAGGGLYNEQFF. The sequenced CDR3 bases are TGCGCCAGCAGCAAGGGACTAGCGGGAGGTGGCCTCTACAATGAG.

The sequenced part of the CDR3 DNA is TGCAGTGCTAGAGACCCCCTTGGAGCGGGCCCCACAGATACG. Protein: CSARDPLGAGPTDT. The CDR3 as a whole reads CSARDPLGAGPTDTQYF. The rearrangement joins TRBV20-1 to TRBJ2-3; possible D gene TRBD2, 6 bases. Coverage ceases 3 residues before the CDR3 finishes, and the germline J gene fills in the end. The CDR3 has 17 residues. Trimming removed 0 bases at V and 2 bases at J, with 18 bases between. From germline, CDR1 is DFQATT and CDR2 SNEGSKA (reference sequence).

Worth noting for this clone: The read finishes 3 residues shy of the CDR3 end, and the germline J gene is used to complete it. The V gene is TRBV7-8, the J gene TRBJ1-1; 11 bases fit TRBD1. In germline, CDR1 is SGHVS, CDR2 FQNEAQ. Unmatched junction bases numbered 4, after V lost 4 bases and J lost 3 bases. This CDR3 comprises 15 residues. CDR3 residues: CASSSGQGADTEAFF. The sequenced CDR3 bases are TGTGCCAGCAGCTCCGGACAGGGGGCTGACACTGAA.

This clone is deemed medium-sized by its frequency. CDR3 protein: CSATSIFQGAEGYGYTF. The sequenced CDR3 bases are TGCAGTGCTACCTCTATCTTCCAGGGGGCCGAGGGTTATGGC. The chain links TRBV20-1 to TRBJ1-2; 8 nucleotides line up with TRBD1. Sequencing ends 3 residues short of the CDR3 end; the germline J gene provides the rest. In germline, CDR1 is DFQATT, CDR2 SNEGSKA (reference sequence). This CDR3 has 17 amino acids. V shed 4 bases, J shed 5 bases, and the junction held 18 bases outside the gene matches.

The CDR3 is CASSLPGSYEQYF. CDR3 DNA, as far as it was read: TGTGCCAGCAGCTTACCAGGCTCCTACGAG. The chain combines TRBV13 with TRBJ2-7; D is unresolved. The read terminates 3 residues before the CDR3 end, so the remaining end is supplied by the germline J gene. V was cut by 2 bases and J by 0 bases, with 5 bases left in between. Germline loops: CDR1 PRHDT, CDR2 FYEKMQ (reference sequence). The CDR3 runs to 13 residues.

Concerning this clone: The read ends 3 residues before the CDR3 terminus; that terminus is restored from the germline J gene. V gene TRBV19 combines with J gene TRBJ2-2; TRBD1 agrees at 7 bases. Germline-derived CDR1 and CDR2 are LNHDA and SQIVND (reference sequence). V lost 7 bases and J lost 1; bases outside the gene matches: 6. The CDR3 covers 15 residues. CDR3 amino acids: CASTPWTGNTGELFF. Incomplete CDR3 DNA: TGTGCCAGTACCCCCTGGACAGGGAACACCGGGGAG.

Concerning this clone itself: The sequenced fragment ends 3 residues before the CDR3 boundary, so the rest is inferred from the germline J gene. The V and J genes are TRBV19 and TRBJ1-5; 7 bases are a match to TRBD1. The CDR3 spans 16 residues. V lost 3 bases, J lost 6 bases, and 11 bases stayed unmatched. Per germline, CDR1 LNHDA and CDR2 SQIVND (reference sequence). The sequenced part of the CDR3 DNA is TGTGCCAGTAGTATTCTTCCCGGGACAGAGGGTCAGCCC. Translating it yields CASSILPGTEGQP. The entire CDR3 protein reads CASSILPGTEGQPQHF.

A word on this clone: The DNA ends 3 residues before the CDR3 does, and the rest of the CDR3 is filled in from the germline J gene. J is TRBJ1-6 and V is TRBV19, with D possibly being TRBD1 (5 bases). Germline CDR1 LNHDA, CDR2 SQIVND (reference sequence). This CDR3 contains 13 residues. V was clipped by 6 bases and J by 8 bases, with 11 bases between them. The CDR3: CASSLWGDSPLHF. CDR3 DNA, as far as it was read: TGTGCCAGTAGCCTCTGGGGCGATTCACCC.

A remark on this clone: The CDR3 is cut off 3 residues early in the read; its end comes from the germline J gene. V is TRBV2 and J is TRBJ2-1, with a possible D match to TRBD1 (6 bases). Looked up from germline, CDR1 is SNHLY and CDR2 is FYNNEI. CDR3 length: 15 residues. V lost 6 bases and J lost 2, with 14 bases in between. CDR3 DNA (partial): TGTGCCAGCAGCCACGGACAGCTGACCTACAATGAG. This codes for CASSHGQLTYNE. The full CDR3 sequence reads CASSHGQLTYNEQFF.

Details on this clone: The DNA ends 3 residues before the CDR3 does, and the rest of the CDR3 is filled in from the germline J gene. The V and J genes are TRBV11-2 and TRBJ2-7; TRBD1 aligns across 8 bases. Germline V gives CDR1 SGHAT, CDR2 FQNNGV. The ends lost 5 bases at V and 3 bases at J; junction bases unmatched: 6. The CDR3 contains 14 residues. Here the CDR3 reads CASSAGQGFYEQYF. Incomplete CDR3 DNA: TGTGCCAGCAGCGCAGGACAGGGTTTCTACGAG.

CDR3 DNA, as far as it was read: TGTGCCTCAACACAGGGGTTGGGCACTGAA. This codes for CASTQGLGTE. The entire CDR3 sequence reads CASTQGLGTEAFF. The chain links TRBV30 to TRBJ1-1; 7 bases line up with TRBD1. The CDR3 end is not reached by the read, which stops 3 residues before it; the germline J gene fills it in. This CDR3 has 13 amino acids. The trim removed 7 bases at V and 4 bases at J, leaving 9 bases unmatched. The germline gives CDR1 GTSNPN, CDR2 SVGIG (reference sequence).

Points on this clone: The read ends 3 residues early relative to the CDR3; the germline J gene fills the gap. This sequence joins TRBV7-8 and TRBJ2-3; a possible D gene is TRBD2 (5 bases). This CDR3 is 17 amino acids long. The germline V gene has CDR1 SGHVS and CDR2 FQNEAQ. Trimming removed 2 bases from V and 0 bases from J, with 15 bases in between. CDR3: CASSLSVAGGSTDTQYF. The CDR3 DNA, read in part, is TGTGCCAGCAGCTTATCAGTCGCAGGCGGGAGCACAGATACG.

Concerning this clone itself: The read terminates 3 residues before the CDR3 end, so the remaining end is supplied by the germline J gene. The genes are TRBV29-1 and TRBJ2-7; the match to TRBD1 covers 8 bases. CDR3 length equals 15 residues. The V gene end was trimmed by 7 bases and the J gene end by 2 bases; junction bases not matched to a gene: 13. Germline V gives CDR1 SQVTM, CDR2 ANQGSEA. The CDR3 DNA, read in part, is TGCAGCGCAACCTGGGGGGACAGGATCCCCTACGAG. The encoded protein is CSATWGDRIPYE. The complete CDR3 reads CSATWGDRIPYEQYF.

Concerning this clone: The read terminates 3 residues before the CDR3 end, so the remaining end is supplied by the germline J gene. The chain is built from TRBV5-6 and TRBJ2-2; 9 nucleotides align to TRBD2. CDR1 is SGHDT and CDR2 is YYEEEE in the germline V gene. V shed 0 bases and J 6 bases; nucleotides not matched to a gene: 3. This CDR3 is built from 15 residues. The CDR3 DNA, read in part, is TGTGCCAGCAGCTTGGGGCTAGCGGGATCCGGGGAG. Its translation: CASSLGLAGSGE. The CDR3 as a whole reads CASSLGLAGSGELFF. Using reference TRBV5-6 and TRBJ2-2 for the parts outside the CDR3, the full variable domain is DAGVTQSPTHLIKTRGQQVTLRCSPKSGHDTVSWYQQALGQGPQFIFQYYEEEERQRGNFPDRFSGHQFPNYSSELNVNALLLGDSALYLCASSLGLAGSGELFFGEGSRLTVL.

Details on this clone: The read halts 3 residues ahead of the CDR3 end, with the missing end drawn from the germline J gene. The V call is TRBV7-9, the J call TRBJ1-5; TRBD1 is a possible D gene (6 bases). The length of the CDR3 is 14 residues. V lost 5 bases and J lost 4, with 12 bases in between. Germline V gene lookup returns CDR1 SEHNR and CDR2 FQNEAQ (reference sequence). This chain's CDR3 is CASSPWDTNQPQHF. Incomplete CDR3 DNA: TGTGCCAGCAGCCCTTGGGACACTAATCAGCCC.

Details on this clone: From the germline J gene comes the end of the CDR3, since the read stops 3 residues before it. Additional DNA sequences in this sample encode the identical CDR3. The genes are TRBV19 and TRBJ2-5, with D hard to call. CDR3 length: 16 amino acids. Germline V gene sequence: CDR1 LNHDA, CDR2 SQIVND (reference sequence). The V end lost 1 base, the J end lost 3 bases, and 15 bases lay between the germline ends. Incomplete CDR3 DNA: TGTGCCAGTAGTATAGGAGCCTCTAGAACTGAAGAGACC. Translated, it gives CASSIGASRTEET. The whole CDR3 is CASSIGASRTEETQYF.

This CDR3 is CSGRDSSGELFF. CDR3 DNA, as far as it was read: TGCAGCGGGCGGGACTCCTCCGGGGAG. The rearrangement uses TRBV29-1 and TRBJ2-2, with a weak D call TRBD2 (6 bases). Sequencing ends 3 residues short of the CDR3 end; the germline J gene provides the rest. V gave up 7 bases and J gave up 6 bases, with 12 bases separating them. The CDR3 has 12 residues. Germline loops: CDR1 SQVTM, CDR2 ANQGSEA.

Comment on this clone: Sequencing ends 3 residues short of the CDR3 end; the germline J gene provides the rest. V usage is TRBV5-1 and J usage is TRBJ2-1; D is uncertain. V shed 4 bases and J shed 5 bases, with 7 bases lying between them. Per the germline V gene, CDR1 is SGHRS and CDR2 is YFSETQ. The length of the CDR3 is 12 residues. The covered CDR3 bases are TGCGCCAGCAGCGCGCTAGACAATGAG. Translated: CASSALDNE. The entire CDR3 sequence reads CASSALDNEQFF.

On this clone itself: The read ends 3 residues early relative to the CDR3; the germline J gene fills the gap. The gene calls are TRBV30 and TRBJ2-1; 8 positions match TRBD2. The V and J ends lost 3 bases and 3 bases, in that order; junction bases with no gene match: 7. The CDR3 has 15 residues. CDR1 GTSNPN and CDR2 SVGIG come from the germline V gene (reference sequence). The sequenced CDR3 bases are TGTGCCTGGAGGTACCCAGCGGGAGACTACAATGAG. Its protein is CAWRYPAGDYNE. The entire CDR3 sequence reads CAWRYPAGDYNEQFF.

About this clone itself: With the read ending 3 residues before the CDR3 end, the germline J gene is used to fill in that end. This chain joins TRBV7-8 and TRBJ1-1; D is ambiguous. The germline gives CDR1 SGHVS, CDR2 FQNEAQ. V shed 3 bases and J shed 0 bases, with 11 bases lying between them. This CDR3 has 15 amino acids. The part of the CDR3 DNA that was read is TGTGCCAGCAGCTTCGATGCGGGGTTGAACACTGAA. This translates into CASSFDAGLNTE. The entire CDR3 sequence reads CASSFDAGLNTEAFF.

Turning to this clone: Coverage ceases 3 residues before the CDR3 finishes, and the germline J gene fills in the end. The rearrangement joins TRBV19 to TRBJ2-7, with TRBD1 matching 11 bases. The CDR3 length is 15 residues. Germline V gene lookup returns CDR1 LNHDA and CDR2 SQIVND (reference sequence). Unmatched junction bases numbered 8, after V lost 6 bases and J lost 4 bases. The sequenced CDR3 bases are TGTGCCAGTAGCACCGGGACAGGGGGAGTTTACGAG. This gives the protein CASSTGTGGVYE. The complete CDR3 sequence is CASSTGTGGVYEQYF.